The text below deals with one T cell receptor (beta chain). Its antigen is unidentified. This record belongs to a study of CXCR3-negative and CXCR3-positive naive CD8 T cells. Study results and caveats: The TRBV-TRBJ usage of naive CXCR3-negative and CXCR3-positive cells was similar, but that of memory cells differed. For memory CD8+ cells diversity was much lower, but both naive subsets had comparably high diversity. The level of CXCR3 expression partially decreased after cryopreservation; the majority of assays used fresh PBMCs. CXCR3-positive naive cells carried more hydrophobic TRB CDR3s than CXCR3-negative naive cells did.

The germline V gene has CDR1 MNHEY and CDR2 SVGAGI. The length of the CDR3 is 14 residues. UMI labels and 5' RACE were used to prepare the TRB cDNA libraries. TCRdb reanalyzed the 5' RACE reads, giving one entry per CDR3 protein sequence and no DNA. Recorded for this sample: about 110,000 distinct CDR3 sequences. Cells that were CD45RO-CCR7+CD27+CD95- constituted naive CD8+ T cells. The origin of this receptor is a human donor in good health. Some clones in this sample may be carry-over from other donors' samples. This chain links TRBV6-5 with TRBJ2-7; the TCRdb D gene call, TRBD1, has no DNA to confirm it. Input material: naive CXCR3+ CD8+ T cells from blood. Stated subset: CD45RO-CCR7+CD27+CD95- naive CD8+ T cells expressing CXCR3 (TNR3+). The CDR3 sequence is CASSLGTFTYEQYF.